This record looks at one TCR beta chain sequence and its context. What it binds is not known. The data belong to a study of T cell repertoires in cytomegalovirus infection. Study results and limitations: CMV-specific HLA-C-restricted TCR beta clonotypes dominated the ex vivo response.

TCRdb re-called the reads through MiXCR, storing one row per CDR3 protein. The sample consists of 740,000 or so distinct CDR3 sequences, 35% to 45% of them appearing once. Looked up from germline, CDR1 is SGHDT and CDR2 is YYEEEE. CDR3 length: 15 amino acids. V lost 2 bases and J 3 bases, leaving 14 bases between the germline ends. Source material: PBMCs. This chain connects TRBV5-6 to TRBJ2-5, with unresolved D. The sequence was obtained from a human donor in good health (CMV status not recorded). Some clones in this sample may be carry-over from other donors' samples. In DNA, the CDR3 is TGTGCCAGCAGCTTCCCGAGACCATATGAAGAGACCCAGTACTTC. The encoded protein is CASSFPRPYEETQYF. Together with reference TRBV5-6 and TRBJ2-5, the CDR3 gives the full variable domain: DAGVTQSPTHLIKTRGQQVTLRCSPKSGHDTVSWYQQALGQGPQFIFQYYEEEERQRGNFPDRFSGHQFPNYSSELNVNALLLGDSALYLCASSFPRPYEETQYFGPGTRLLVL.